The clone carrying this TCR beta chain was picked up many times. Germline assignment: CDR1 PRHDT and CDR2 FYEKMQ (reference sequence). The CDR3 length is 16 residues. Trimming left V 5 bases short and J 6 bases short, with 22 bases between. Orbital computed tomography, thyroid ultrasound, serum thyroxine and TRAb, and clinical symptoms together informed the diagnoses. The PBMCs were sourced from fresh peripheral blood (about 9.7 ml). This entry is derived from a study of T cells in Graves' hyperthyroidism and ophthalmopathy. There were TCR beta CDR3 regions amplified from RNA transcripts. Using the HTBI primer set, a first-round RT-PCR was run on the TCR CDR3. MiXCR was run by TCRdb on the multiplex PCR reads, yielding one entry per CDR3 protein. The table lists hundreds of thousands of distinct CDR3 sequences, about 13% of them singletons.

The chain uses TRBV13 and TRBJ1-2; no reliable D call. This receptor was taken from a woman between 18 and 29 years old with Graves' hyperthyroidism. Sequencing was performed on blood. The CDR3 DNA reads TGTGCCAGCAGCCCCTATACGAGCAGTCGGCCTCATGGCTACACCTTC. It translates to CASSPYTSSRPHGYTF.